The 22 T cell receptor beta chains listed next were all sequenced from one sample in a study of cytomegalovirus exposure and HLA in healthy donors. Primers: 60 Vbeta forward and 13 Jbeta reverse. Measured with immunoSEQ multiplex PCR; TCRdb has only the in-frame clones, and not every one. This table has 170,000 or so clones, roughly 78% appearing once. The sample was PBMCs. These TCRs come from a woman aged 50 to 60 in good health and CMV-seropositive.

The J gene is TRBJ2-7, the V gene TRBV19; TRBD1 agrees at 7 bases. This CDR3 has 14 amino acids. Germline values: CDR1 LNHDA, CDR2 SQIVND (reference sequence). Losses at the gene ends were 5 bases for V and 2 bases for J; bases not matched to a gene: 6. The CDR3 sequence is CASSSRDSTYEQYF. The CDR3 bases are TGTGCCAGTAGTTCCCGGGACAGCACCTACGAGCAGTACTTC. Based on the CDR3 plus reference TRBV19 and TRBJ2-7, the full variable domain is DGGITQSPKYLFRKEGQNVTLSCEQNLNHDAMYWYRQDPGQGLRLIYYSQIVNDFQKGDIAEGYSVSREKKESFPLTVTSAQKNPTAFYLCASSSRDSTYEQYFGPGTRLTVT.

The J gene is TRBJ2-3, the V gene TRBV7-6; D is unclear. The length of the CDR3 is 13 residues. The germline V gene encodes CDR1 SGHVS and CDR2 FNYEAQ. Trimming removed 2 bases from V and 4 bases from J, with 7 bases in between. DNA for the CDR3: TGTGCCAGCAGCTTAAGCCGCGCAGATACGCAGTATTTT. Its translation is CASSLSRADTQYF.

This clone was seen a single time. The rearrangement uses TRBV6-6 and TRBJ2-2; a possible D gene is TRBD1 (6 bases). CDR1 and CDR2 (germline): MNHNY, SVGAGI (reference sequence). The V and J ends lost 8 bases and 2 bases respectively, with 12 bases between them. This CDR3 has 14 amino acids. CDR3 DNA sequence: TGTGCCAGCCAAGTGACAGGAAACACCGGGGAGCTGTTTTTT. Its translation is CASQVTGNTGELFF.

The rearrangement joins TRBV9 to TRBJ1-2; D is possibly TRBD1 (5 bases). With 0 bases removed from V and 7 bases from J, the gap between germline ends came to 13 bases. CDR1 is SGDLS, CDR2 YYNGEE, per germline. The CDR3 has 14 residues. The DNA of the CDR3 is TGTGCCAGCAGCGTAGAGGCGGGGGGAAGTGGCTACACCTTC. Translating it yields CASSVEAGGSGYTF.

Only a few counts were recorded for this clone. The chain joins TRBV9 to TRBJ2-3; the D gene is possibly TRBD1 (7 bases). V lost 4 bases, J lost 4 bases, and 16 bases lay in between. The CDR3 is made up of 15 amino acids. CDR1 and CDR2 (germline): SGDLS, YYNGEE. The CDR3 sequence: CASSPMTGRSDTQYF. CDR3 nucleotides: TGTGCCAGCAGCCCGATGACAGGGAGGTCAGATACGCAGTATTTT.

This chain's CDR3 is CASSSDRETEAFF. The DNA of the CDR3 is TGTGCCAGCAGCTCCGACAGGGAGACTGAAGCTTTCTTT. The rearrangement uses TRBV11-2 and TRBJ1-1; 7 bases fit TRBD1. Germline-derived CDR1 and CDR2 are SGHAT and FQNNGV. J was trimmed by 5 bases and V by 4 bases; bases with no gene match: 4. The CDR3 is 13 amino acids.

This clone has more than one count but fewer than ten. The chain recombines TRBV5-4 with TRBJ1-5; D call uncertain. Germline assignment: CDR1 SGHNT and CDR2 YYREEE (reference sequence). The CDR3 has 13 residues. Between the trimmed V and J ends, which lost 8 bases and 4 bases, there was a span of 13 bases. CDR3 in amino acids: CASEWAGNQPQHF. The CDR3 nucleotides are TGTGCCAGTGAATGGGCGGGAAATCAGCCCCAGCATTTT.

The CDR3 region has the DNA TGCGCCAGCAGCGGGGGGTCGGGGACCCAGTACTTC. The encoded protein is CASSGGSGTQYF. J is TRBJ2-5 and V is TRBV5-1, with D possibly being TRBD2 (6 bases). The CDR3 length is 12 residues. The V gene lost 4 bases and the J gene lost 7 bases, with 11 bases spanning the gap. Per germline, CDR1 SGHRS and CDR2 YFSETQ.

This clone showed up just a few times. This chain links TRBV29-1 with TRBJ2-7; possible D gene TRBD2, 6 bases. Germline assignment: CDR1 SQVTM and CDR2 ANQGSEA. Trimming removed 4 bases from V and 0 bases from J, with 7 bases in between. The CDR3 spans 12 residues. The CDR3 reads CSVVRDSYEQYF. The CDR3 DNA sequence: TGCAGCGTTGTGCGGGACTCCTACGAGCAGTACTTC.

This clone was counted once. In nucleotides, the CDR3 is TGTGCCAGCAGCTCGGGAATTGGCGAATGGGACGAGCAGTACTTC. It codes for CASSSGIGEWDEQYF. The rearrangement links TRBV7-6 to TRBJ2-7, with TRBD2 as a possible D gene (5 bases). The germline CDR1 and CDR2 sequences are SGHVS and FNYEAQ. This CDR3 region has 15 residues. Trimming left V 4 bases short and J 5 bases short, with 18 bases between.

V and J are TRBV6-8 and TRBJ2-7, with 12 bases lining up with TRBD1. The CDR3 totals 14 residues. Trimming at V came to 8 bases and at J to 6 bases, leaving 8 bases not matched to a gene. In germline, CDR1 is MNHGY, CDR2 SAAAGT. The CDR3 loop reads CASPRGQGACEQYF. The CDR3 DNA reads TGTGCCAGCCCCCGGGGACAGGGGGCTTGCGAGCAGTACTTC.

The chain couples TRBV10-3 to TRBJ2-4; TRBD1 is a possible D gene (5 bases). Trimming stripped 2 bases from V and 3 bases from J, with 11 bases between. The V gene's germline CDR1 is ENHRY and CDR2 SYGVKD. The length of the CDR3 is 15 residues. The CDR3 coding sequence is TGTGCCATCAGTGAGGGGGCGCAGGGCAAAAACATTCAGTACTTC. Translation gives CAISEGAQGKNIQYF.

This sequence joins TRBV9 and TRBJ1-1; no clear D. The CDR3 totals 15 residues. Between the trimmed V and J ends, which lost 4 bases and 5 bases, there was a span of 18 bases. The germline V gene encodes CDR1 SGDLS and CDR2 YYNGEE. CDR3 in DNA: TGTGCCAGCAGCCCCAGAATGGAGGGCGGGACTGAAGCTTTCTTT. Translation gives CASSPRMEGGTEAFF.

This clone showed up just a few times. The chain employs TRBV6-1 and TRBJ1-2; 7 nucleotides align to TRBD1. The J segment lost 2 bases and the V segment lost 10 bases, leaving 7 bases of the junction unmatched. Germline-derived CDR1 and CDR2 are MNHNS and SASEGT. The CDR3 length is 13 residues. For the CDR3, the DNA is TGTGCCATCAACCCGGGACAGAACTATGGCTACACCTTC. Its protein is CAINPGQNYGYTF.

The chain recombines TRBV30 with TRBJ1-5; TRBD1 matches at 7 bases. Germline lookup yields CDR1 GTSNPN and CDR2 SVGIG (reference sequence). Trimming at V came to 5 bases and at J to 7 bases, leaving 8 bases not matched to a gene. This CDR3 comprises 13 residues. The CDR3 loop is CAWSTTGEQPQHF. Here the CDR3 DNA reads TGTGCCTGGTCGACCACAGGGGAACAGCCCCAGCATTTT.

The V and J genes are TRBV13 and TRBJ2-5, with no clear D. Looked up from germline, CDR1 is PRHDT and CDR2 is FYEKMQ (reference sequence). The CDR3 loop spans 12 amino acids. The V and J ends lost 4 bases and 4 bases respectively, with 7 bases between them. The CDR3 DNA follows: TGTGCCAGCAGCTCCGTCGGAGAGACCCAGTACTTC. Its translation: CASSSVGETQYF.

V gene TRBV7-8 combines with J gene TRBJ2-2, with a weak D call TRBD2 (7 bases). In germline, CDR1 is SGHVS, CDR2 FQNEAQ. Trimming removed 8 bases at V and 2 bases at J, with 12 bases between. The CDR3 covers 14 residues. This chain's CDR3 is CASRRGANTGELFF. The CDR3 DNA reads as TGTGCCAGCCGCCGGGGGGCAAACACCGGGGAGCTGTTTTTT.

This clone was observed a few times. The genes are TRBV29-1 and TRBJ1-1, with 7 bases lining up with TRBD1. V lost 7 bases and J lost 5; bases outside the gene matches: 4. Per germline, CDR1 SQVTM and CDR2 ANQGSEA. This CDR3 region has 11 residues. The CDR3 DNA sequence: TGCAGCGCGACAGGGCGAACTGAAGCTTTCTTT. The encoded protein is CSATGRTEAFF.

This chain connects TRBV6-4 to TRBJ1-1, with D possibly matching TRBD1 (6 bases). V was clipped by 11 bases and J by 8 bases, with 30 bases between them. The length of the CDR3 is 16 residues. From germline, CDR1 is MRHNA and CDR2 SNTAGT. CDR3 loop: CACPVSRGLSRGEAFF. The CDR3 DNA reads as TGTGCCTGTCCGGTATCACGAGGGTTGTCGAGGGGGGAAGCTTTCTTT.

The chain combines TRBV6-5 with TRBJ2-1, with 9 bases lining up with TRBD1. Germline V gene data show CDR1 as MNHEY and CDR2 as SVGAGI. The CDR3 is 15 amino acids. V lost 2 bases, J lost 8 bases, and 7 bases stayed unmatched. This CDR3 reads CASSYGDREVYEQFF. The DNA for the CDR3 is TGTGCCAGCAGTTACGGGGACAGGGAGGTCTATGAGCAGTTCTTC.

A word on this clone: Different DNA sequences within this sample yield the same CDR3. Here the CDR3 DNA reads TGTGCCAGCAGCGTTGCGGGGGGGTCCTACAATGAGCAGTTCTTC. The encoded protein is CASSVAGGSYNEQFF. The chain carries TRBV9 and TRBJ2-1; 9 nucleotides line up with TRBD2. The germline V gene encodes CDR1 SGDLS and CDR2 YYNGEE. The CDR3 contains 15 residues. V shed 2 bases and J 1 base; nucleotides not matched to a gene: 1.

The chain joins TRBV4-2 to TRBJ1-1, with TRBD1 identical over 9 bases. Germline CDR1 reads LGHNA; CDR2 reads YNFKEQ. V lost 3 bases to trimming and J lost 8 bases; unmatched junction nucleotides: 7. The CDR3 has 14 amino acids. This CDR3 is CASSHPRQGVEAFF. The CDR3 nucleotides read TGTGCCAGCAGCCATCCCCGACAGGGGGTAGAAGCTTTCTTT.